These T cell receptor beta chains were read from a single sample in a study of Graves' ophthalmopathy and Graves' hyperthyroidism. TCRdb analysed the multiplex PCR reads with MiXCR anew, one entry per CDR3 protein. The repertoire has around 1,000,000 distinct CDR3 sequences, 35% to 40% of them found once; the top ten carry 11%. Specimen: peripheral blood or thyroid tissue (not recorded which). The receptors were gathered from an adult man with Graves' hyperthyroidism. Both conserved end residues are part of each CDR3. The D gene is left open where the match is weak. The size field is filled for only some rows; it gives once, few, many or a size class.

CDR3nt,CDR3aa,d_gene,v_gene,abundance,j_gene
TGTGCCAGCAGCCCATCAGGTCAAGCACCTATCGAGCAGTACTTC,CASSPSGQAPIEQYF,NA,TRBV5-4,NA,TRBJ2-7
TGTGCCAGCAGTCCCCTAGACAGGGCGTATGGCTACACCTTC,CASSPLDRAYGYTF,TRBD1,TRBV12-3/TRBV12-4,many,TRBJ1-2
TGTGCCAGCAGCGAAGGGAGACTAGCGGGGGACCTTGAGTACTTC,CASSEGRLAGDLEYF,TRBD2,TRBV9,many,TRBJ2-5
TGTGCCAGCAGCACTGACCGAAACCAAGAGACCCAGTACTTC,CASSTDRNQETQYF,NA,TRBV28,NA,TRBJ2-5
TGCAGTGCTAGAGATCTTTTCAGCTCCTACGAGCAGTACTTC,CSARDLFSSYEQYF,NA,TRBV20-1,few,TRBJ2-7
TGCGCCAGCAGTGACTCCGGGACTAGCGGGAACGAGCAGTACTTC,CASSDSGTSGNEQYF,TRBD2,TRBV10-2,NA,TRBJ2-7
TGTGCCAGCACCCCCTTCCAGGCCTACGAGCAGTACTTC,CASTPFQAYEQYF,NA,TRBV2,NA,TRBJ2-7
TGTGCCAGCACCGACAGGGTCGAGTACGAGCAGTACTTC,CASTDRVEYEQYF,TRBD1,TRBV12-3/TRBV12-4,many,TRBJ2-7
TGTGCCAGCAGCACCGACATGGTTTGGGAGACCCAGTACTTC,CASSTDMVWETQYF,NA,TRBV7-2,NA,TRBJ2-5
TGTGCCAGTAGTGTAACCGGGGACACATTTTTCCGGGCCGAGCAGTACTTC,CASSVTGDTFFRAEQYF,NA,TRBV19,NA,TRBJ2-7
TGTGCCAGCAGCCCGATAGCCGGGGAGCTGTTTTTT,CASSPIAGELFF,NA,TRBV5-5,NA,TRBJ2-2
TGTGCCAGCAGTGACTCACGGACAGGGGAGCTGTTTTTT,CASSDSRTGELFF,NA,TRBV10-3,NA,TRBJ2-2
TGTGCCAGCAGTGAAAACAGGGGGTCACCCCTCCACTTT,CASSENRGSPLHF,TRBD1,TRBV2,few,TRBJ1-6
TGTGCCAGCAGTGCTACGAGGGACAGGGGGGCTCTTTGGAATTCACCCCTCCACTTT,CASSATRDRGALWNSPLHF,TRBD1,TRBV2,NA,TRBJ1-6
TGCAGCGTTGGGGGGACACCGGATTATGGCTACACCTTC,CSVGGTPDYGYTF,NA,TRBV29-1,many,TRBJ1-2
TGTGCCAGTAGTGTCGACGGGATCATGAACACTGAAGCTTTCTTT,CASSVDGIMNTEAFF,NA,TRBV19,many,TRBJ1-1
TGCGCCACACGGGAACCTGGGGCGGTCGACTATGGCTACACCTTC,CATREPGAVDYGYTF,NA,TRBV10-2,NA,TRBJ1-2
TGTGCCAGCAGAGGACAGCACACCGGGGAGCTGTTTTTT,CASRGQHTGELFF,NA,TRBV12-3/TRBV12-4,many,TRBJ2-2
TGCAGTGTTAGGAGGAGGGCTTATAATTCACCCCTCCACTTT,CSVRRRAYNSPLHF,NA,TRBV20-1,NA,TRBJ1-6
TGTGCCAGCAGTGCCCGAGCCCTTGGCGAGCAGTACTTC,CASSARALGEQYF,NA,TRBV25-1,many,TRBJ2-7
TGCGCCAGCAGTGAGTCGACTCCGGGGCCGTCGGGCTACACCTTC,CASSESTPGPSGYTF,NA,TRBV10-2,NA,TRBJ1-2
TGTGCCAGCAGCAGGGGGGGCGGGAGAGGGAACGAGCAGTACTTC,CASSRGGGRGNEQYF,NA,TRBV5-5,NA,TRBJ2-7
TGCGCCAGCAGCCAAGAAGTACGCGGATCTGGAAACACCATATATTTT,CASSQEVRGSGNTIYF,NA,TRBV4-1,few,TRBJ1-3
TGTGCCAGCGGTAGGGGGCGCGACTATGGCTACACCTTC,CASGRGRDYGYTF,TRBD1,TRBV6-5,NA,TRBJ1-2
TGTGCCAGCAGCCAAGTTTCCCGCCGCGGCAGGGCGAATTACGAGCAGTACTTC,CASSQVSRRGRANYEQYF,NA,TRBV3-1,NA,TRBJ2-7
TGTGCCAGTGGCAGGACTAATCAGCCCCAGCATTTT,CASGRTNQPQHF,NA,TRBV6-5,few,TRBJ1-5
TGCACCAGCAGCCAATCACGGTCCGGGGAGCTGTTTTTT,CTSSQSRSGELFF,NA,TRBV4-3,NA,TRBJ2-2
TGTGCCAGCAGACGCACAGGGGATCACCAGCCCCAGCATTTT,CASRRTGDHQPQHF,TRBD1,TRBV6-1,NA,TRBJ1-5
TGCGCCAGCCGTAGAGATGCGGGGAAAGGGTATGGCTACACCTTC,CASRRDAGKGYGYTF,NA,TRBV5-1,NA,TRBJ1-2
TGTGCCACCAGTGCTGGGACTAGCGAGACCTACGAGCAGTACTTC,CATSAGTSETYEQYF,TRBD2,TRBV24-1,NA,TRBJ2-7
TGTGCCAGCAGAGCCGGGACAGCTAATGAAAAACTGTTTTTT,CASRAGTANEKLFF,TRBD1,TRBV6-5,many,TRBJ1-4
TGCAGTGCTCCGGGACTACTCACCTACGAGCAGTACTTC,CSAPGLLTYEQYF,TRBD2,TRBV20-1,many,TRBJ2-7
TGTGCCAGCACCTCCAGGGGGCGTAGCACCGGGGAGCTGTTTTTT,CASTSRGRSTGELFF,TRBD1,TRBV25-1,many,TRBJ2-2
TGTGCCAGCATGGCGGCAGTCGCGAGCAATCAGCCCCAGCATTTT,CASMAAVASNQPQHF,NA,TRBV2,many,TRBJ1-5
TGTGCCTCCACCGGGACAGGGCCCTACGAGCAGTACTTC,CASTGTGPYEQYF,TRBD1,TRBV6-5,many,TRBJ2-7
TGTGCTAGTGCCACGGACAGGGAATACGAGCAGTACTTC,CASATDREYEQYF,TRBD1,TRBV12-5,few,TRBJ2-7
TGTGCCAGCAGTTGGTTAGCGGGACCCACCGGGGAGCTGTTTTTT,CASSWLAGPTGELFF,TRBD2,TRBV6-2/TRBV6-3,NA,TRBJ2-2
TGTGCCAGTAGTCCGGGTGGGACTAGAAGCTACGAGCAGTACTTC,CASSPGGTRSYEQYF,TRBD2,TRBV19,many,TRBJ2-7
TGTGCCAGCAGCCCGATTGTTAGCGGGGAGAACACCGGGGAGCTGTTTTTT,CASSPIVSGENTGELFF,TRBD2,TRBV5-6,NA,TRBJ2-2
TGCAGCGGAATGAGGAATGAGCAGTTCTTC,CSGMRNEQFF,NA,TRBV29-1,NA,TRBJ2-1
TGCGCCAGCAGCCAAGTTCGACAGGGGGCCTACGAGCAGTACTTC,CASSQVRQGAYEQYF,TRBD1,TRBV4-1,few,TRBJ2-7
TGTGCCAGTAGTATAACCGGGACAGGGCAGTCTGGGGCCAACGTCCTGACTTTC,CASSITGTGQSGANVLTF,TRBD1,TRBV19,NA,TRBJ2-6
TGCGCCAGCAGCCAATGGGGGGCCTATGGCTACACCTTC,CASSQWGAYGYTF,NA,TRBV4-1,NA,TRBJ1-2
TGCAGTGCTGTTCCTCGGGAAACCGGAAACACCATATATTTT,CSAVPRETGNTIYF,NA,TRBV20-1,NA,TRBJ1-3
TGTGCCATCAGTGAGTCGATACAGGGCTCGGGCTCACCCCTCCACTTT,CAISESIQGSGSPLHF,NA,TRBV10-3,NA,TRBJ1-6
TGTGCCAGCAGCGTGACAGGGGGGCCCTACGAGCAGTACTTC,CASSVTGGPYEQYF,TRBD1,TRBV9,many,TRBJ2-7
TGTGCCAGCAGCCCGGGTCCCGGTGCTTTC,CASSPGPGAF,NA,TRBV7-2,NA,TRBJ2-6
TGTGCCAGCAGTCAAGGGAGGGGAACTGAAGCTTTCTTT,CASSQGRGTEAFF,NA,TRBV7-9,many,TRBJ1-1
TGTGCCAGCAGTTTACTTCCGGGAAGGGGCTACACCTTC,CASSLLPGRGYTF,NA,TRBV28,NA,TRBJ1-2
TGCAGTGCTAACCGGGGCAACTTGGCCTACGAGCAGTACTTC,CSANRGNLAYEQYF,NA,TRBV20-1,NA,TRBJ2-7
TGTGCCAGCAGCCAAGGCAACAGGGGGTTGTATCCCTATGGCTACACCTTC,CASSQGNRGLYPYGYTF,TRBD1,TRBV4-2,few,TRBJ1-2
TGTGCCAGCAGCCAAGCCGTGACAGGGCAGGAGGAGACCCAGTACTTC,CASSQAVTGQEETQYF,TRBD1,TRBV4-2,NA,TRBJ2-5